In its sample, the clone carrying this TCR beta chain was seen a few times. Antigen: not known. With survey level as its setting, the immunoSEQ assay was v3.0. Target depth was roughly 35,000-55,000 T-cell genomes per sample. Measured with immunoSEQ multiplex PCR; TCRdb has only the in-frame clones, and not every one. The data hold 20,000 to 25,000 clones, with around 80% observed a single time. This sample was taken from a study of long-term antiretroviral therapy in people with HIV. Whole-study findings and limits: An increase in diversity followed ART, yet levels stayed below transplant donor controls.

V lost 5 bases to trimming and J lost 3 bases; unmatched junction nucleotides: 7. Germline V gene lookup returns CDR1 MNHNY and CDR2 SVGAGI (reference sequence). The CDR3 is 15 residues long. The receptor comes from a woman aged 40-49 years with HIV. V usage is TRBV6-6 and J usage is TRBJ2-7; 10 bases agree with TRBD2. The sequencing here drew on unsorted PBMCs, taken 4.1 years after starting antiretroviral therapy. CDR3 in amino acids: CASSPSGSGLYEQYF. The CDR3 bases are TGTGCCAGCAGTCCTAGCGGGAGCGGACTCTACGAGCAGTACTTC.